This T cell receptor beta chain stems from a study of blood T cell repertoires in COVID-19. The repertoire was sequenced with immunoSEQ multiplex PCR; TCRdb's copy has only in-frame clones and lacks some. Altogether about 200,000 clones are present, approximately 86% being singletons, with the ten largest covering 3% to 4%. CDR1 and CDR2 from the germline V gene are MGHDK and SYGVNS. This CDR3 is built from 14 residues. Trimming shortened V by 3 bases and J by 7 bases, and 15 bases separated the two germline ends. The chain has TRBV25-1 and TRBJ2-5; possible D gene TRBD1, 6 bases. Source material: PBMCs or T cells enriched from blood (not recorded which). The sequence was collected from a woman aged 40 to 50 with acute COVID-19. CDR3 DNA sequence: TGTGCCAGCAGTGAGTCCACTCTCAGGGGGACCCAGTACTTC. Translation gives CASSESTLRGTQYF.